This entry concerns a single T cell receptor (beta chain). The antigen it binds to is not known. There are no base qualities to consult, and no much larger clone falls within one base. The collaborating institutions used their own protocols to collect whole blood in K2EDTA tubes. For TCRbeta analysis, collaborators shipped samples in one of three forms: frozen whole blood, isolated PBMCs, or DNA extracted from either of those sample types. This record comes from a study of blood T cell repertoires in COVID-19 (dated by TCRdb to about 2020). About the study as a whole: Samples from collaborators originated in the United States, Italy and Spain and spanned both the acute and convalescent phases of COVID-19. The prospective study material was composed of cDNA or gDNA derived from T cells, B-cell-depleted T cells, or PBMCs. HLA class I and class II types, where available, came from metadata supplied by the sample provider rather than from assay-based typing. A freely available public database, intended as a resource for researchers studying the immune response to SARS-CoV-2, is where the repertoires were released. The sample metadata nearly always contained a de-identified subject ID, COVID-19 status, age in years and sex. Deeply sampled blood TCRbeta repertoires from subjects exposed to, actively infected with, or recovered from COVID-19 were included in the dataset. Samples were obtained from the ongoing ImmuneRACE study (first 160 participants) and from over 1,000 subjects provided by 6 global collaborators.

What the authors observed across the whole study: The quantity of clinical and demographic metadata differed by source and by participant and was supplied without curation.

TCRbeta CDR3 regions were amplified from genomic DNA by means of the immunoSEQ Assay, a bias-controlled multiplex PCR. The study's own analysis went as follows. Nucleated cell counts per sample were estimated from amplification of reference gene primers within the assay. Sequence reads were collapsed and filtered to measure the absolute abundance of every unique TCRbeta CDR3 rearrangement. For each sample, productive Simpson clonality was calculated by taking the square root of Simpson's diversity index across productive rearrangements. Drawn from immuneACCESS, this table holds only the in-frame rearrangements with V and J called that TCRdb kept. Clones are partly lost; checked studies trace under half to an unresolved V gene and leave the rest unexplained. The V and J calls and the clone size are those of that table, but D and trimming were determined from the DNA. In all, the sample holds 23,000 or so clones, and around 75% of those were seen once. Clones ranked in the top ten supply roughly 60% of the sample.

The CDR3 starts with the cysteine, ends with the phenylalanine, and has 14 residues. The sequence is cut down to CDR3 DNA, 42 bases in frame from base 1. The germline V gene provides CDR1 WSHSY and CDR2 SAAADI. The germline V and J ends show losses of 0 bases and 5 bases respectively, and no gene match explains 4 bases of the junction. The rearranged chain carries TRBV10-2 and TRBJ2-7; 7 bases in the middle match TRBD2. The sequence was collected from a woman older than 75 with acute or convalescent COVID-19. The sequencing input was peripheral blood. For the CDR3, the sequence is CASSESPGGNEQYF. In nucleotide form, the sequence is TGCGCCAGCAGTGAGTCCCCGGGAGGTAACGAGCAGTACTTC.